This T cell receptor (beta chain) was sequenced during a study of cytomegalovirus exposure and HLA in healthy donors. Whole-study results and caveats: A few V segments could not be told apart, such as TRBV6-2 and TRBV6-3, and were left out.

In the case of this clone: Its antigen remains unidentified.

13 Jbeta primers and 60 Vbeta primers were used for the PCR. Clones were sequenced by immunoSEQ multiplex PCR, and TCRdb holds only the in-frame ones, with some missing. The data include around 100,000 clones; the top ten clones carry less than 4.5%. The CDR3 runs 15 residues. The V and J ends lost 3 bases and 8 bases respectively, with 19 bases between them. Per germline, CDR1 LNHDA and CDR2 SQIVND (reference sequence). This TCR was recovered from a man in his forties or fifties in good health and CMV-seronegative. The V and J genes are TRBV19 and TRBJ1-2; D uncertain. The sample was PBMCs. The CDR3 DNA follows: TGTGCCAGTAGTATTGGTGCAGGCGACCTTCGGGGCTACACCTTC. Translating gives CASSIGAGDLRGYTF.